This T cell receptor beta chain was identified during a study of OX40 agonist ivuxolimab in advanced cancers. Study overall: Previous treatment with anti-PD-1, anti-PD-L1 or anti-CTLA-4 therapy was allowed; 40% had received some.

Produced via immunoSEQ multiplex PCR; TCRdb's table is partial and in-frame only. This sample has 55,000 to 70,000 clones; roughly 89% occur once, and the top ten carry 1% to 1.2%. The clonotype was recovered from an adult with an advanced solid tumor such as melanoma, head and neck, liver or kidney cancer. Sequences were derived from CD4+ or CD8+ T cells sorted from blood, sampled in a trial of the OX40 agonist ivuxolimab.

The CDR3 is CASSLSWGLGEAFF. DNA of the CDR3: TGTGCCAGCAGTTTATCATGGGGTCTAGGTGAAGCTTTCTTT. The rearrangement joins TRBV27 to TRBJ1-1, with D unresolved. Trimming left V 0 bases short and J 7 bases short, with 12 bases between. The CDR3 contains 14 residues. The germline V gene encodes CDR1 MNHEY and CDR2 SMNVEV (reference sequence).